Listed below are T cell receptor beta chains from one sample, sequenced in a study of blood T cell repertoires in COVID-19. Generated by immunoSEQ multiplex PCR, the TCRdb table keeps only in-frame clones and is missing some. The sample lists over 85,000 clones, more than 90% seen once, with roughly 1.9% in the top ten. Sequenced material: peripheral blood. Receptor source: a woman in her forties or fifties with COVID-19, enrolled during active disease. CDR3s include the opening cysteine and the closing phenylalanine or tryptophan. A D gene is named only where the DNA matches it firmly. Size values are once, few and many counts, or a class for expanded clones, and some rows have none.

TRBD2,TRBJ2-1,.,TRBV5-1,TGCGCCAGCAGCTTGCCCGGAGCGGGGTACAATGAGCAGTTCTTC,CASSLPGAGYNEQFF
.,TRBJ1-6,.,TRBV4-1,TGCGCCAGCAGCCAATTTGAGGCAGGGAATTCACCCCTCCACTTT,CASSQFEAGNSPLHF
.,TRBJ1-4,.,TRBV24-1,TGTGCCACCAGTGATTTGCGGGGGGGTTTTGGGGAAAAACTGTTTTTT,CATSDLRGGFGEKLFF
.,TRBJ2-7,.,TRBV19,TGTGCCAGTAGTACCGCCTACGAGCAGTACTTC,CASSTAYEQYF
.,TRBJ2-1,.,TRBV21-1,TGTGCCAGCAGCAAACGGCGGGGGGGACTAGCGGGGCCACCGTTGTATGAGCAGTTCTTC,CASSKRRGGLAGPPLYEQFF
.,TRBJ2-7,.,TRBV19,TGTGCCAGTAGTCTGGGGGGCTCCTACGAGCAGTACTTC,CASSLGGSYEQYF
TRBD1,TRBJ2-1,.,TRBV3-1/TRBV3-2,TGTGCCAGCAGCCATACAGGGGCGCGGGATGAGCAGTTCTTC,CASSHTGARDEQFF
.,TRBJ2-3,once,TRBV5-1,TGCGCCACGGGGGACAGACTCACAGATACGCAGTATTTT,CATGDRLTDTQYF
TRBD1,TRBJ1-1,.,TRBV5-6,TGTGCCAGCAGCCCCCAGGGGGCCACTGAAGCTTTCTTT,CASSPQGATEAFF
TRBD1,TRBJ1-1,.,TRBV7-2,TGTGCCAGCAGCTTAAAGGGGGCGGCTGAAGCTTTCTTT,CASSLKGAAEAFF
TRBD1,TRBJ1-3,.,TRBV10-3,TGTGCCATCAGTGAGTCGAACGCGGGACAGGGCATGAGCACCATATATTTT,CAISESNAGQGMSTIYF
.,TRBJ1-2,.,TRBV4-3,TGCGCCAGCAGCCAAGGCGGGGTGGGAGGTTACTATGGCTACACCTTC,CASSQGGVGGYYGYTF
TRBD1,TRBJ2-1,.,TRBV5-8,TGTGCCAGCAGCTTGGTTTGGCCGACAGGGGATTGGAATGAGCAGTTCTTC,CASSLVWPTGDWNEQFF
TRBD1,TRBJ2-3,.,TRBV28,TGTGCCAGCAGTTTTACAGGGGCTTACGGCACAGATACGCAGTATTTT,CASSFTGAYGTDTQYF
TRBD1,TRBJ2-3,.,TRBV20-1,TGCAGTGCTAGTATAAGCAGGGGGCTTGGAGATACGCAGTATTTT,CSASISRGLGDTQYF
.,TRBJ2-7,.,TRBV11-2,TGTGCCAGCAGCTTAGGGGGTGGGGGCGCCTTGCACGAGCAGTACTTC,CASSLGGGGALHEQYF
.,TRBJ2-1,.,TRBV27,TGTGCCAGCAGTCTCCAGGGTGACCTATACAATGAGCAGTTCTTC,CASSLQGDLYNEQFF
.,TRBJ1-1,.,TRBV6-5,TGTGCCAGCAGGGCAGGTGAGACTGAAGCTTTCTTT,CASRAGETEAFF
.,TRBJ1-1,.,TRBV5-1,TGCGCCAGCAGCTTACCCCCGGGACATATGAACACTGAAGCTTTCTTT,CASSLPPGHMNTEAFF
.,TRBJ1-2,.,TRBV4-1,TGCGCCAGCAGCCAAGGGACATCCGATAACACCTTC,CASSQGTSDNTF
.,TRBJ1-4,.,TRBV29-1,TGCAGCGTTGAAGACGATCTAGGGAGTCCCGAAAAACTGTTTTTT,CSVEDDLGSPEKLFF
TRBD1,TRBJ1-2,few,TRBV15,TGTGCCACCAGCAGAGCCGGACAGGGGGCTGTATATGGCTACACCTTC,CATSRAGQGAVYGYTF
.,TRBJ1-1,few,TRBV5-6,TGTGCCAGCAGCTTGGTATTACAGGGCTTCACTGAAGCTTTCTTT,CASSLVLQGFTEAFF
.,TRBJ2-1,.,TRBV5-1,TGCGCCAGCAGCGGGGCGGACAAGGCCTCCTACAATGAGCAGTTCTTC,CASSGADKASYNEQFF
TRBD2,TRBJ2-1,.,TRBV4-2,TGTGCCAGCAGCCAAGATAAAAGCGGGGGGGACAATGAGCAGTTCTTC,CASSQDKSGGDNEQFF